The entry that follows covers one T cell receptor beta chain sequence. This sample was included in a study of blood T cell repertoires in COVID-19. Across the whole study: Spain, Italy and the United States supplied samples that represented acute and convalescent COVID-19. Sources were T cells, B-cell-depleted T cells, or PBMCs; the material itself was cDNA or gDNA.

Sequenced by immunoSEQ multiplex PCR; TCRdb stores in-frame clones only, minus some. The data hold 55,000 to 70,000 clones, with around 83% observed a single time. The junction had 1 base not matched to a gene; V was cut back by 7 bases and J by 2 bases. The CDR3 extends over 13 amino acids. CDR1 SGHRS and CDR2 YFSETQ come from the germline V gene. Sequencing input: peripheral blood. The TCR comes from an elderly woman with acute or convalescent COVID-19. This chain uses TRBV5-1 with TRBJ2-7; TRBD1 matches 12 bases. This CDR3 reads CASGTGGTYEQYF. The CDR3 DNA sequence: TGCGCCAGCGGGACAGGGGGCACCTACGAGCAGTACTTC.